The TCR beta chain described here comes from a study of T cells in women clearing cervical HPV infection. Overall study results and limits: Richness differences could reflect unmeasured T-cell content per sample. Combining TCR richness with V gene abundances gave around 0.83 AUC.

Germline loops: CDR1 SGHRS, CDR2 YFSETQ. The V gene end was trimmed by 5 bases and the J gene end by 5 bases; junction bases not matched to a gene: 7. This CDR3 contains 14 residues. All donors had a single incident cervical HPV16 infection, not prevalent. Genomic DNA, averaging approximately 1,200 ng per sample, yielded TCR beta CDR3 via immunoSEQ. Sequenced by immunoSEQ multiplex PCR; TCRdb stores in-frame clones only, minus some. This sample carries about 35,000 clones, with 1.5% to 2% going to the ten biggest clones. Turning to this clone: No antigen is known for it. The sequence runs out 3 residues before the end of the CDR3; the remainder is reconstructed from the germline J gene.

The sample comprised blood buffy coat. The gene calls are TRBV5-1 and TRBJ1-1; 9 bases line up with TRBD1. This clonotype originated in a woman aged 18 to 75 with a cervical HPV16 infection that either progressed to CIN3+ or cleared (not recorded which). The CDR3 region is CASSSQGAQTEAFF. The DNA read from the CDR3 is TGCGCCAGCAGTTCACAGGGGGCGCAAACTGAA. Full variable domain (outside the CDR3, taken from reference TRBV5-1 and TRBJ1-1): KAGVTQTPRYLIKTRGQQVTLSCSPISGHRSVSWYQQTPGQGLQFLFEYFSETQRNKGNFPGRFSGRQFSNSRSEMNVSTLELGDSALYLCASSSQGAQTEAFFGQGTRLTVV.